Reported below is one TCR beta chain. What it binds is unknown. The data stem from a study of shared clonotypes between healthy human individuals. Overall study results and limits: Relative to memory subsets, naive subsets generally showed larger estimated richness. When naive CD4 clonotypes were compared across several donors, about 4.9% were shared.

Template for every sorted-subset replicate PCR totaled about 200 ng DNA, 25,000 to 30,000 T cell genomes. The data were produced by immunoSEQ multiplex PCR, yet TCRdb's version contains in-frame clones alone and is incomplete. The sample lists 2 million to 2.5 million clones, 85% to 95% occurring once. The CDR3 length is 15 residues. With 3 bases removed from V and 5 bases from J, the gap between germline ends came to 16 bases. Germline lookup yields CDR1 SEHNR and CDR2 FQNEAQ (reference sequence). The J gene is TRBJ1-2, the V gene TRBV7-9; D might be TRBD1 (6 bases). The receptor's source is a man between 18 and 35 years old in good health. Some clones in this sample may be carry-over from other donors' samples. Sequenced input: naive CD4+ T cells from PBMCs. Noted subset: CD45RA+ positively selected. CDR3 nucleotides: TGTGCCAGCAGCTTTGGGCCACAGGGACCATATGGCTACACCTTC. It encodes CASSFGPQGPYGYTF.